A selection of T cell receptor beta chains follows, all from one sample in a study of blood T cell repertoires in COVID-19. Measured with immunoSEQ multiplex PCR; TCRdb has only the in-frame clones, and not every one. The table shows around 31,000 clones, with approximately 87% occurring only once. The sample taken for sequencing was peripheral blood. The source is a human donor with active COVID-19. The donor label of this sample is uncertain. Each CDR3 is given with its conserved first and last residue. D genes are given only for firm matches. The size field is filled for only some rows; it gives once, few, many or a size class.

abundance: once; j_gene: TRBJ1-3; d_gene: NA; v_gene: TRBV6-2/TRBV6-3; CDR3aa: CASSYHADRSGSGNTIYF; CDR3nt: TGTGCCAGCAGTTACCACGCCGATCGCTCAGGGTCCGGAAACACCATATATTTT
abundance: once; j_gene: TRBJ1-2; d_gene: NA; v_gene: TRBV28; CDR3aa: CASSLDNLLTGSHYGYTF; CDR3nt: TGTGCCAGCAGTCTAGACAATCTTCTGACAGGCTCTCACTATGGCTACACCTTC
abundance: NA; j_gene: TRBJ2-7; d_gene: TRBD2; v_gene: TRBV6-5; CDR3aa: CASSYSWGGTPYEQYF; CDR3nt: TGTGCCAGCAGTTACAGCTGGGGGGGAACCCCCTACGAGCAGTACTTC
abundance: NA; j_gene: TRBJ2-3; d_gene: TRBD1; v_gene: TRBV5-1; CDR3aa: CASSLPGQATDTQYF; CDR3nt: TGCGCCAGCAGCTTGCCGGGACAGGCGACAGATACGCAGTATTTT
abundance: NA; j_gene: TRBJ1-2; d_gene: TRBD1; v_gene: TRBV25-1; CDR3aa: CASTDPWQGDGYTF; CDR3nt: TGTGCCAGCACCGACCCCTGGCAGGGGGATGGCTACACCTTC
abundance: NA; j_gene: TRBJ2-3; d_gene: TRBD2; v_gene: TRBV7-9; CDR3aa: CASSPLAGGTDTQYF; CDR3nt: TGTGCCAGCAGCCCTCTAGCGGGAGGAACAGATACGCAGTATTTT
abundance: NA; j_gene: TRBJ2-3; d_gene: TRBD2; v_gene: TRBV6-2/TRBV6-3; CDR3aa: CASSLGLAGVTDTQYF; CDR3nt: TGTGCCAGCAGTCTCGGACTAGCGGGGGTCACAGATACGCAGTATTTT
abundance: NA; j_gene: TRBJ2-6; d_gene: NA; v_gene: TRBV5-4; CDR3aa: CASSPSRVTGANVLTF; CDR3nt: TGTGCCAGCAGCCCGTCTCGGGTAACTGGGGCCAACGTCCTGACTTTC
abundance: NA; j_gene: TRBJ2-2; d_gene: TRBD2; v_gene: TRBV9; CDR3aa: CASSVDRTSGTAGELFF; CDR3nt: TGTGCCAGCAGCGTAGATCGGACTAGCGGGACTGCCGGGGAGCTGTTTTTT
abundance: NA; j_gene: TRBJ2-3; d_gene: NA; v_gene: TRBV7-9; CDR3aa: CASSSPFGTDTQYF; CDR3nt: TGTGCCAGCAGTTCCCCCTTTGGCACAGATACGCAGTATTTT
abundance: NA; j_gene: TRBJ2-2; d_gene: TRBD1; v_gene: TRBV3-1/TRBV3-2; CDR3aa: CASSRRGQENTGELFF; CDR3nt: TGTGCCAGCAGCCGTCGGGGACAGGAAAACACCGGGGAGCTGTTTTTT
abundance: NA; j_gene: TRBJ2-2; d_gene: NA; v_gene: TRBV4-1; CDR3aa: CASSTGQPNTGELFF; CDR3nt: TGCGCCAGCAGCACAGGACAGCCGAACACCGGGGAGCTGTTTTTT
abundance: NA; j_gene: TRBJ2-2; d_gene: TRBD1; v_gene: TRBV3-1/TRBV3-2; CDR3aa: CASSRPGTGIPNTGELFF; CDR3nt: TGTGCCAGCAGCCGGCCGGGGACAGGGATTCCGAACACCGGGGAGCTGTTTTTT
abundance: NA; j_gene: TRBJ1-1; d_gene: NA; v_gene: TRBV12-3/TRBV12-4; CDR3aa: CASSSLQAGQAFF; CDR3nt: TGTGCCAGCAGTTCCCTCCAGGCAGGGCAGGCTTTCTTT
abundance: NA; j_gene: TRBJ2-1; d_gene: TRBD2; v_gene: TRBV3-1/TRBV3-2; CDR3aa: CASSHGTSKDEQFF; CDR3nt: TGTGCCAGCAGCCATGGGACTAGCAAGGATGAGCAGTTCTTC
abundance: once; j_gene: TRBJ2-3; d_gene: TRBD1; v_gene: TRBV7-7; CDR3aa: CASSSGQVSTDTQYF; CDR3nt: TGTGCTAGCAGCTCGGGACAGGTTAGCACAGATACGCAGTATTTT
abundance: NA; j_gene: TRBJ2-1; d_gene: TRBD2; v_gene: TRBV7-3; CDR3aa: CASSLVARRERYNEQFF; CDR3nt: TGTGCCAGCAGCTTAGTAGCTCGGCGGGAGCGGTACAATGAGCAGTTCTTC
abundance: once; j_gene: TRBJ2-7; d_gene: NA; v_gene: TRBV5-1; CDR3aa: CASSLHVRGEDEQYF; CDR3nt: TGCGCCAGCAGCTTGCATGTCAGGGGGGAGGACGAGCAGTACTTC
abundance: NA; j_gene: TRBJ2-3; d_gene: TRBD2; v_gene: TRBV5-1; CDR3aa: CASSGGTTITDTQYF; CDR3nt: TGCGCCAGCAGCGGCGGGACTACTATTACAGATACGCAGTATTTT
abundance: NA; j_gene: TRBJ2-2; d_gene: NA; v_gene: TRBV7-5; CDR3aa: CARSPKRGGTGELFF; CDR3nt: TGTGCCAGAAGCCCTAAGCGGGGGGGCACCGGGGAGCTGTTTTTT
abundance: few; j_gene: TRBJ2-3; d_gene: NA; v_gene: TRBV25-1; CDR3aa: CASSDLGESTDTQYF; CDR3nt: TGTGCCAGCAGTGATCTGGGAGAGAGCACAGATACGCAGTATTTT
abundance: NA; j_gene: TRBJ2-1; d_gene: TRBD2; v_gene: TRBV9; CDR3aa: CASSVGLAGGGGEQFF; CDR3nt: TGTGCCAGCAGCGTAGGGCTAGCGGGAGGGGGCGGTGAGCAGTTCTTC
abundance: NA; j_gene: TRBJ2-7; d_gene: NA; v_gene: TRBV2; CDR3aa: CASSAQGRDFQYF; CDR3nt: TGTGCCAGCAGTGCTCAGGGAAGAGATTTTCAGTACTTC
abundance: NA; j_gene: TRBJ1-3; d_gene: TRBD1; v_gene: TRBV2; CDR3aa: CASRRDRGGGNTIYF; CDR3nt: TGTGCCAGCAGGAGAGACAGGGGAGGTGGAAACACCATATATTTT
abundance: NA; j_gene: TRBJ1-3; d_gene: NA; v_gene: TRBV6-4; CDR3aa: CASSAAGGGRLGNTIYF; CDR3nt: TGTGCCAGCAGCGCTGCTGGCGGGGGGCGACTTGGAAACACCATATATTTT
abundance: NA; j_gene: TRBJ2-1; d_gene: TRBD1; v_gene: TRBV9; CDR3aa: CASTEQRGQGTYNEQFF; CDR3nt: TGTGCCAGCACTGAACAGCGGGGACAGGGGACCTACAATGAGCAGTTCTTC
abundance: NA; j_gene: TRBJ2-3; d_gene: TRBD2; v_gene: TRBV4-2; CDR3aa: CASSQGLSASGGTDTQYF; CDR3nt: TGTGCCAGCAGCCAAGGTTTGAGTGCTAGCGGGGGCACAGATACGCAGTATTTT
abundance: once; j_gene: TRBJ2-5; d_gene: TRBD2; v_gene: TRBV12-5; CDR3aa: CASGLGRTSVETQYF; CDR3nt: TGTGCTAGTGGTTTGGGACGGACTAGCGTAGAGACCCAGTACTTC